These T cell receptor beta chains were read from a single sample in a study of regulatory T cells in long-lasting Graves disease. TCRdb fed the multiplex PCR reads into MiXCR, producing one record per CDR3 protein. Of under 300,000 distinct CDR3 sequences detected, under 20% appear once; the ten largest clones hold roughly 15%. These data were also reused for a study on T cells in Graves' hyperthyroidism and ophthalmopathy.

The sample here was peripheral blood mononuclear cells (PBMCs), taken at new diagnosis, from a patient treated with antithyroid drugs. The receptors here all came from a woman in her 30s with Graves disease. CDR3s leave out the opening cysteine and the closing phenylalanine or tryptophan. The order of the fields is clone size, V gene, CDR3 protein. Size is stated for part of the rows, as once, few or many counts, or as a class when the clone is expanded.

many	TRBV6-4	ASSDRPNYGYT
many	TRBV7-2	ASSLTGYNEQF
many	TRBV27	ASSLFWNTEAF
many	TRBV9	ASSRDRGEQY
many	TRBV9	ASSVGQGPQPQH
many	TRBV20-1	SAKGGGANYGYT
many	TRBV5-1	ASSSTGGSLSISYEQY
many	TRBV3-1	ASSQPGQGYEQY
many	TRBV7-9	ASEREYGLGKLF
few	TRBV12-5	ASGSLVSRQQSTEAF
few	TRBV10-2	ASEDMNTEAF
many	TRBV12-3/TRBV12-4	ATPVGNTIY
NA	TRBV20-1	SAGQGLNTEAF
many	TRBV12-5	ASGSLAGGLSSGELF
NA	TRBV12-3/TRBV12-4	ASSRDSLSGYT
NA	TRBV5-1	ASSLETAETQY
many	TRBV18	ASSLHIKPGLNTEAF
NA	TRBV7-2	ASSKSPGKGQETQY
few	TRBV12-3/TRBV12-4	ASRPRTSLGQY
NA	TRBV5-1	ASSFGGGGNNEQF
NA	TRBV6-1	ASSSRGRERGLLSGANVLT
many	TRBV20-1	SARDRGYSYEQY
few	TRBV10-2	ASSVGYEQY
many	TRBV12-3/TRBV12-4	ASSATGVMNTEAF
many	TRBV20-1	SARFATGAGEQY
many	TRBV11-2	ASTLTGTGRGNTIY
NA	TRBV19	ASSIETGTYYGYT
many	TRBV20-1	SARVIAGGDFVETQY
NA	TRBV12-3/TRBV12-4	ASRGGGLGNQPQH
many	TRBV5-1	ASTPASGAYNEQF
many	TRBV6-1	ASSEGQTHVGHEQF
few	TRBV2	ASSEAVPNEQY
NA	TRBV4-2	ASGQDLVGGHNEQY
NA	TRBV20-1	SDAPTGSRTEAF
many	TRBV5-1	ASSLGRGRNGGDEQF
many	TRBV6-1	ASSQTRWGNEAF
many	TRBV16	ASSPEIDSPLH
many	TRBV4-1	ASSQDSGGYYGYT
many	TRBV2	ASIRQETQY
NA	TRBV7-2	ASSSGLAGELF
many	TRBV3-1	ASSQEGSRRVRDYGYT
many	TRBV5-1	ASSFAHTEAREAF
many	TRBV9	ASSPTGGDSPLH
few	TRBV6-2/TRBV6-3	ASSSSNGGNEQF
NA	TRBV19	ASTSNPGNRNQPQH
many	TRBV3-1	ASSQGGASRPQH
NA	TRBV5-1	ASSQGSPSTDTQY
many	TRBV24-1	ATSDGALSGANVLT
many	TRBV5-5	ASTNPGSAGNTIY
many	TRBV2	ASRRRVASNQPQH
few	TRBV24-1	ATSDRTSGGAVTNYNEQF
many	TRBV4-1	ASSRTRGNTEAF
many	TRBV5-1	ASSFITTGADTEAF
NA	TRBV7-2	ASSSTSGGPYEQF